This T cell receptor beta chain emerged from a study of blood T cell repertoires in COVID-19. About the study: Both acute and convalescent COVID-19 samples were obtained from the United States, Italy and Spain.

The CDR3 length is 16 residues. Original processing methods: Researchers report that nucleated cell counts were estimated from reference gene primer amplification. Produced via immunoSEQ multiplex PCR; TCRdb's table is partial and in-frame only. Clone size and the V and J calls come from that table; the DNA yielded D and trimming. The sample has about 140,000 clones, about three quarters seen once. What was sequenced was peripheral blood. The receptor comes from a woman at least 80 years old with active or convalescent COVID-19. The V gene is TRBV21-1, the J gene TRBJ1-2; the table calls TRBD1, which could not be checked here. TRBV21-1 is a pseudogene locus. This chain's CDR3 is CASSNPRDSNEDGYTF. As DNA, the CDR3 is TGTGCCAGCAGCAACCCTAGGGACAGTAATGAGGATGGCTACACCTTC.